Presented here are 16 T cell receptor beta chains from one specimen sequenced in a study of blood T cells in healthy people across ages. Primers used in a second PCR of roughly 6 to 11 cycles were a sample-barcoded 5' primer and a J-beta primer mix. One entry per CDR3 protein, called by TCRdb with MiXCR from the 5' RACE reads. The sample includes over a million distinct CDR3 sequences, approximately 43% of them seen just once. Sequenced input: blood. These receptors all come from a woman aged 18-29 years in good health.

The chain couples TRBV4-1 to TRBJ2-1; a possible D gene is TRBD2 (6 bases). Germline V gives CDR1 MGHRA, CDR2 YSYEKL. This CDR3 has 16 residues. V lost 3 bases, J lost 0 bases, and 12 bases lay in between. The CDR3 sequence: CASSHGLLSSYNEQFF. In nucleotides, the CDR3 is TGCGCCAGCAGCCACGGACTACTGAGCTCCTACAATGAGCAGTTCTTC.

This chain connects TRBV10-3 to TRBJ2-7; possible D gene TRBD2, 6 bases. Germline CDR1 reads ENHRY; CDR2 reads SYGVKD. The CDR3 runs 13 residues. V shed 8 bases and J shed 0 bases, with 11 bases lying between them. The CDR3 is CAIAGRGSYEQYF. The CDR3 coding sequence is TGTGCCATCGCGGGACGGGGCTCCTACGAGCAGTACTTC.

This clonotype was seen a handful of times. CDR3 protein: CASSPGGLAPPYF. CDR3 sequence (DNA): TGTGCCAGCAGCCCCGGCGGGCTAGCGCCCCCGTATTTT. This chain connects TRBV7-2 to TRBJ2-3; D might be TRBD2 (6 bases). This CDR3 has 13 residues. Trimming took 5 bases from V and 14 from J, leaving 20 bases between them. CDR1 and CDR2 (germline): SGHTA, FQGNSA.

The V and J genes are TRBV7-2 and TRBJ1-4; D is unclear. The germline V and J ends were trimmed by 6 bases and 8 bases, with 16 bases remaining between them. CDR1 is SGHTA, CDR2 FQGNSA, per germline. The CDR3 length is 14 residues. This CDR3 reads CASSRVPSEEKLFF. CDR3 nucleotides: TGTGCCAGCAGTCGAGTCCCCTCCGAGGAAAAACTGTTTTTT.

About this clonotype: One end of the junction varies from germline; a read error may be responsible. The rearrangement uses TRBV16 and TRBJ2-6; the D call may be TRBD1 or TRBD2 (5 bases each). CDR3 size: 18 residues. CDR1 is KGHSY, CDR2 FQNENV, per germline. The DNA for the CDR3 is TGTGCCAGCAGCCAATGGGCGGGCCGGTCCTCTGGGGCCAACGCCCTGACTTTC. It is translated as CASSQWAGRSSGANALTF.

The chain combines TRBV12-3 or TRBV12-4 with TRBJ1-2; no clear D gene. The CDR3 has 13 residues. V gave up 7 bases and J gave up 8 bases, with 17 bases separating them. CDR3 sequence (DNA): TGTGCCAGCACCGATTGGCAGGCAGGAGGCTACACCTTC. This codes for CASTDWQAGGYTF.

This clonotype was counted a few times. CDR3 DNA sequence: TGTGCCAGCAGCTTAGCGCTGTGGGCCAAAGAGACCCAGTACTTC. Its protein is CASSLALWAKETQYF. The gene calls are TRBV7-2 and TRBJ2-5; D gene ambiguous. The CDR3 runs 15 residues. V was shortened by 0 bases and J by 3 bases, with 11 bases between the two germline ends. Germline V CDR1 and CDR2: SGHTA, FQGNSA.

This chain connects TRBV12-3 or TRBV12-4 to TRBJ1-1; 8 nucleotides agree with TRBD1. V shed 5 bases and J 6 bases; nucleotides not matched to a gene: 8. The CDR3 covers 14 residues. The CDR3 is CASSVRDRRSEAFF. CDR3 in DNA: TGTGCCAGCAGTGTCCGGGACAGGAGATCTGAAGCTTTCTTT.

V usage is TRBV7-9 and J usage is TRBJ2-5; 10 positions agree with TRBD2. Germline V lookup: CDR1 SEHNR, CDR2 FQNEAQ (reference sequence). The CDR3 covers 15 residues. The V gene end was trimmed by 3 bases and the J gene end by 3 bases; junction bases not matched to a gene: 4. The CDR3 is CASSFWLAGEETQYF. The CDR3, as DNA: TGTGCCAGCAGCTTCTGGCTAGCGGGAGAAGAGACCCAGTACTTC.

V usage is TRBV7-2 and J usage is TRBJ2-3; D unclear. The CDR3 has 12 amino acids. Germline V gene lookup returns CDR1 SGHTA and CDR2 FQGNSA. CDR3 residues: CASAPWSDTQYF. CDR3 nucleotide sequence: TGTGCGAGCGCCCCCTGGTCAGATACGCAGTATTTT. Complete variable domain (other parts from reference TRBV7-2 and TRBJ2-3): GAGVSQSPSNKVTEKGKDVELRCDPISGHTALYWYRQSLGQGLEFLIYFQGNSAPDKSGLPSDRFSAERTGGSVSTLTIQRTQQEDSAVYLCASAPWSDTQYFGPGTRLTVL.

The sample holds a few counts of this clonotype. The V call is TRBV20-1, the J call TRBJ2-7, with 7 bases aligning to TRBD1. CDR3 length: 14 residues. V was pared by 3 bases and J by 0 bases, with 5 bases of the junction left unmatched. Looked up from germline, CDR1 is DFQATT and CDR2 is SNEGSKA (reference sequence). The CDR3 loop reads CSASETGNSYEQYF. CDR3 coding DNA: TGCAGTGCTAGCGAGACAGGGAACTCCTACGAGCAGTACTTC.

The chain is built from TRBV7-9 and TRBJ1-4, with no clear D. The CDR3 is made up of 16 amino acids. V shed 3 bases and J shed 0 bases, with 11 bases lying between them. Germline V gene lookup returns CDR1 SEHNR and CDR2 FQNEAQ (reference sequence). CDR3 loop: CASSLGFSSTNEKLFF. DNA for the CDR3: TGTGCCAGCAGCTTGGGTTTCTCTTCAACTAATGAAAAACTGTTTTTT.

This chain connects TRBV7-2 to TRBJ1-1; unclear D gene. The CDR3 is 13 residues long. V gave up 8 bases and J gave up 2 bases, with 12 bases separating them. Looked up from germline, CDR1 is SGHTA and CDR2 is FQGNSA. The CDR3 is CASLLRANTEAFF. The CDR3 region has the DNA TGTGCCAGCCTCCTAAGGGCAAACACTGAAGCTTTCTTT. The whole variable domain, remainder taken from reference TRBV7-2 and TRBJ1-1, is GAGVSQSPSNKVTEKGKDVELRCDPISGHTALYWYRQSLGQGLEFLIYFQGNSAPDKSGLPSDRFSAERTGGSVSTLTIQRTQQEDSAVYLCASLLRANTEAFFGQGTRLTVV.

This clonotype was seen more than once but under ten times. The chain uses TRBV20-1 and TRBJ1-1; 7 bases are a match to TRBD1. Germline CDR1 and CDR2: DFQATT and SNEGSKA (reference sequence). The CDR3 has 14 amino acids. V shed 6 bases, J shed 0 bases, and the junction held 7 bases outside the gene matches. DNA of the CDR3: TGCAGTGCGGCGGGGACAGTGATGAACACTGAAGCTTTCTTT. Amino acid sequence: CSAAGTVMNTEAFF.

This sequence joins TRBV27 and TRBJ2-1; D unclear. The germline V and J ends were trimmed by 2 bases and 5 bases, with 13 bases remaining between them. This CDR3 is built from 15 residues. Germline CDR1 reads MNHEY; CDR2 reads SMNVEV (reference sequence). The CDR3 nucleotides are TGTGCCAGCAGTTTAAGCACAGATCTAAACAATGAGCAGTTCTTC. Protein sequence: CASSLSTDLNNEQFF.

V gene TRBV13 combines with J gene TRBJ2-1, with D tentatively TRBD2 (5 bases). V was shortened by 5 bases and J by 9 bases, with 20 bases between the two germline ends. The CDR3 covers 15 residues. The V gene's germline CDR1 is PRHDT and CDR2 FYEKMQ (reference sequence). DNA for the CDR3: TGTGCCAGCAGCCTCAAAGTCATAGCTGCGGGTGAGCAGTTCTTC. As protein: CASSLKVIAAGEQFF.